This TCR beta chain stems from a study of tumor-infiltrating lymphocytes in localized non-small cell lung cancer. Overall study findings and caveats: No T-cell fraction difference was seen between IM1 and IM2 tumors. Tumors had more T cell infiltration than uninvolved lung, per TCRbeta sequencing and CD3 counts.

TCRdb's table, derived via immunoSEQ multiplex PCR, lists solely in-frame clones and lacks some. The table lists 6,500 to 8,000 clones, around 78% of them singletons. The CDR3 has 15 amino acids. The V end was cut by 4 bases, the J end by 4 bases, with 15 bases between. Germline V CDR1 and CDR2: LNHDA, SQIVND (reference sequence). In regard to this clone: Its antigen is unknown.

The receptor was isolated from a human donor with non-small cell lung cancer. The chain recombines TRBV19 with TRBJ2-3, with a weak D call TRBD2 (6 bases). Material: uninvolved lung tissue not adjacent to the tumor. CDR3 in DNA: TGTGCCAGTAGTACCTTTTCCGGGACTTCAGATACGCAGTATTTT. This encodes CASSTFSGTSDTQYF.